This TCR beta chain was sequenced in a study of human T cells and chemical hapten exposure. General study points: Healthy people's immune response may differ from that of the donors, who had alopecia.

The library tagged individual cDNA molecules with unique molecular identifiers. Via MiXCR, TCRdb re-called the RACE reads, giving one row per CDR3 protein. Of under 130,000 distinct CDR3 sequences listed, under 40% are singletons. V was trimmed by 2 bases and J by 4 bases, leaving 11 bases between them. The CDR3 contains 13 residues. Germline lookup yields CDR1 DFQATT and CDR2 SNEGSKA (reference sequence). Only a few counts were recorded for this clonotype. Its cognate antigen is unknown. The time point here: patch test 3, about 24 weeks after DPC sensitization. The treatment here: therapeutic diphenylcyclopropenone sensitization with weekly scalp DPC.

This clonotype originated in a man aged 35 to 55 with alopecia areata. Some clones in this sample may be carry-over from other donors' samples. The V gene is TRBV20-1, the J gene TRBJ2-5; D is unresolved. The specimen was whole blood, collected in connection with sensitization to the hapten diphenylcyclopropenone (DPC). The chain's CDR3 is CSARYNWGETQYF. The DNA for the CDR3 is TGCAGTGCTAGATACAATTGGGGAGAGACCCAGTACTTC.